There are many counts of the clone carrying this T cell receptor (beta chain). Its antigen is undetermined. CDR1 SNHLY and CDR2 FYNNEI come from the germline V gene. The CDR3 is 12 residues long. Trimming removed 6 bases at V and 2 bases at J, with 6 bases between. This sample was taken from a study of early T cells in non-severe SARS-CoV-2 infection. Study information: Sequencing of bulk RNA from unsorted whole blood was done, without chain pairing.

Individual cDNA molecules received unique molecular identifiers. Each CDR3 protein is one row after TCRdb ran MiXCR on the 5' RACE reads. Found here are about 59,000 distinct CDR3 sequences, approximately 13% of them singletons; the top ten hold about 9.3%. Points from the study as a whole: Lookups in VDJdb leaned toward anti-spike CD8 responses and missed private and CD4 specificities.

The starting material was whole blood, obtained at baseline. The chain uses TRBV2 and TRBJ2-3; no reliable D call. The TCR was taken from an adult who was a healthcare worker with PCR-confirmed SARS-CoV-2 infection or an uninfected control (not recorded which). CDR3 nucleotide sequence: TGTGCCAGCAGGTTGACCACAGATACGCAGTATTTT. It translates to CASRLTTDTQYF.